Each of the 29 T cell receptor beta chains below was sequenced from the same sample in a study of lymphopenia after photon versus proton radiotherapy. Libraries were prepared by immunoSEQ multiplex PCR; TCRdb keeps only in-frame clonotypes and omits some of them. Of 150,000 to 200,000 clones detected, more than 85% appear once; the ten largest clones hold approximately 4.7%. Sequenced here: peripheral blood, sampled from a patient treated with photon-based radiotherapy. These receptors were taken from a man aged 50 to 60 with gastric cancer.

This clone was counted once. This chain joins TRBV9 and TRBJ2-1; TRBD2 agrees at 12 bases. The V gene end was trimmed by 1 base and the J gene end by 9 bases; junction bases not matched to a gene: 8. This CDR3 spans 16 amino acids. Germline V CDR1 and CDR2: SGDLS, YYNGEE. The CDR3 DNA follows: TGTGCCAGCAGCGTACTAGCGGGAGGGCCAAGGGGTGAGCAGTTCTTC. Residues: CASSVLAGGPRGEQFF.

The J gene is TRBJ1-1, the V gene TRBV7-9, with D tentatively TRBD1 (6 bases). Trimming took 5 bases from V and 7 from J, leaving 8 bases between them. This CDR3 comprises 11 residues. Looked up from germline, CDR1 is SEHNR and CDR2 is FQNEAQ (reference sequence). CDR3 sequence: CASSRTDEAFF. The DNA for the CDR3 is TGTGCCAGCAGCCGGACAGATGAAGCTTTCTTT.

The chain carries TRBV5-1 and TRBJ2-7, with 10 bases lining up with TRBD2. The germline gives CDR1 SGHRS, CDR2 YFSETQ. The CDR3 is made up of 14 amino acids. V shed 1 base and J 6 bases; nucleotides not matched to a gene: 4. This CDR3 is CASSLTLAGREQYF. CDR3 DNA sequence: TGCGCCAGCAGCTTGACACTAGCGGGACGCGAGCAGTACTTC.

The chain carries TRBV21-1 and TRBJ2-7; the DNA was not compared with TRBD1, the D call given in the table. TRBV21-1 represents a pseudogene. The CDR3 sequence is 14 residues long. The CDR3 coding sequence is TGTGCCAGCAGCAACAAGGCACAGTCCTACGAGCAGTACTTC. Its protein is CASSNKAQSYEQYF.

This clone was found a few times. This sequence joins TRBV2 and TRBJ2-2; 7 nucleotides agree with TRBD1. With 7 bases clipped from V and 4 bases from J, the junction kept 6 bases outside the gene matches. This CDR3 contains 14 residues. CDR1 and CDR2 from the germline V gene are SNHLY and FYNNEI. In DNA, the CDR3 is TGTGCCAGCACCCAGGACAGGTCCACCGGGGAGCTGTTTTTT. Translated: CASTQDRSTGELFF.

V gene TRBV2 combines with J gene TRBJ1-5, with D perhaps TRBD1 (5 bases). Germline CDR1 SNHLY, CDR2 FYNNEI. CDR3 length: 15 residues. Trimming shortened V by 6 bases and J by 0 bases, and 12 bases separated the two germline ends. In nucleotides, the CDR3 is TGTGCCAGCAGGGAGGGACTCTCTAGCAATCAGCCCCAGCATTTT. Translated, it gives CASREGLSSNQPQHF.

The chain uses TRBV28 and TRBJ1-2, with 8 nucleotides matching TRBD1. J was trimmed by 5 bases and V by 3 bases; bases with no gene match: 8. The CDR3 covers 15 residues. Germline CDR1 is MDHEN and CDR2 is SYDVKM. CDR3 DNA: TGTGCCAGCAGTTTTCTGGCAGGGGGCGGTTATGGCTACACCTTC. This translates into CASSFLAGGGYGYTF.

The chain is built from TRBV7-2 and TRBJ2-1, with TRBD2 matching over 7 bases. V trimming: 4 bases; J trimming: 4 bases; junction bases outside the gene matches: 7. CDR1 is SGHTA, CDR2 FQGNSA, per germline. The CDR3 totals 15 residues. The CDR3 spells CASSSSGGSYNEQFF. As DNA, the CDR3 is TGTGCCAGCAGCTCCTCGGGAGGATCTTACAATGAGCAGTTCTTC.

The chain joins TRBV7-2 to TRBJ2-3; 10 bases are a match to TRBD2. Germline loops: CDR1 SGHTA, CDR2 FQGNSA. This CDR3 comprises 15 residues. Germline trimming cut 6 bases from V and 7 bases from J; bases unmatched to any gene: 10. The CDR3, as DNA: TGTGCCAGCAGTCCCGGACTAGCGGATTCGAATACGCAGTATTTT. It is translated as CASSPGLADSNTQYF.

J is TRBJ1-1 and V is TRBV28; the match to TRBD1 covers 8 bases. This CDR3 contains 12 residues. The trim removed 5 bases at V and 4 bases at J, leaving 0 bases unmatched. Germline V lookup: CDR1 MDHEN, CDR2 SYDVKM. CDR3 residues: CASSTGGTEAFF. CDR3 bases: TGTGCCAGCAGTACAGGGGGCACTGAAGCTTTCTTT.

The chain has TRBV27 and TRBJ1-1; perhaps TRBD1 as D (6 bases). The CDR3 consists of 14 residues. Trimming pared 6 bases from V and 5 bases from J, leaving 16 bases between. The germline CDR1 and CDR2 sequences are MNHEY and SMNVEV (reference sequence). The CDR3, as DNA: TGTGCCAGCAGCCGCAGGGGCCAAGGGACTGAAGCTTTCTTT. Amino acid sequence: CASSRRGQGTEAFF.

V is TRBV18 and J is TRBJ1-1; D uncertain. Looked up from germline, CDR1 is KGHSH and CDR2 is LQKENI. The CDR3 covers 14 residues. The germline V and J ends were trimmed by 2 bases and 4 bases, with 11 bases remaining between them. CDR3 nucleotide sequence: TGTGCCAGCTCACCAGGCCGGGGTGCCACTGAAGCTTTCTTT. Its translation is CASSPGRGATEAFF.

The CDR3 loop reads CASSQGQVLGYGYTF. CDR3 DNA sequence: TGCGCCAGCAGCCAAGGACAGGTCCTCGGCTATGGCTACACCTTC. The chain has TRBV4-1 and TRBJ1-2, with a weak D call TRBD1 (6 bases). The CDR3 length is 15 residues. Trimming removed 1 base at V and 4 bases at J, with 13 bases between. CDR1 and CDR2 (germline): MGHRA, YSYEKL.

The CDR3: CASSLSPKNTIYF. CDR3 nucleotides: TGTGCCAGCAGCTTAAGTCCGAAAAACACCATATATTTT. This rearrangement joins TRBV11-2 to TRBJ1-3; D remains ambiguous. The ends were cut back, 2 bases at V and 6 bases at J, with 8 bases in the middle. This CDR3 comprises 13 residues. Germline lookup yields CDR1 SGHAT and CDR2 FQNNGV.

The chain has TRBV19 and TRBJ1-1; 10 nucleotides line up with TRBD1. CDR1 and CDR2 from the germline V gene are LNHDA and SQIVND (reference sequence). Trimming took 5 bases from V and 5 from J; bases not matched to a gene: 5. CDR3 length: 14 residues. Here the CDR3 reads CASSYGQGGTEAFF. As DNA, the CDR3 is TGTGCCAGTAGTTACGGACAGGGGGGAACTGAAGCTTTCTTT.

This chain links TRBV28 with TRBJ1-5, with D maybe TRBD1 (5 bases). V gave up 3 bases and J gave up 6 bases, with 12 bases separating them. The germline CDR1 and CDR2 sequences are MDHEN and SYDVKM. CDR3 length: 14 residues. For the CDR3, the DNA is TGTGCCAGCAGTTTCCTTCGGGGGGGTCAGCCCCAGCATTTT. Residues: CASSFLRGGQPQHF.

This clone was counted once. The chain is built from TRBV19 and TRBJ2-3; 12 positions agree with TRBD2. V lost 6 bases and J lost 5; bases outside the gene matches: 9. Germline V gives CDR1 LNHDA, CDR2 SQIVND (reference sequence). CDR3 length: 16 residues. In DNA, the CDR3 is TGTGCCAGTAGCCTCCTTGGACTAGCGGGACGAGATACGCAGTATTTT. Protein: CASSLLGLAGRDTQYF.

This chain joins TRBV6-5 and TRBJ2-7; no firm D call. The V and J ends lost 0 bases and 5 bases respectively, with 14 bases between them. The germline CDR1 and CDR2 sequences are MNHEY and SVGAGI. The CDR3 consists of 15 residues. CDR3 in amino acids: CASSYSGAPSNEQYF. The CDR3 nucleotides are TGTGCCAGCAGTTACTCAGGAGCTCCAAGTAACGAGCAGTACTTC.

The V and J genes are TRBV28 and TRBJ2-3, with D perhaps matching TRBD2 (6 bases). CDR1 MDHEN and CDR2 SYDVKM come from the germline V gene. This CDR3 region has 15 residues. Trimming took off 3 bases at V and 2 bases at J, with 12 bases between the two ends. The CDR3 DNA is TGTGCCAGCAGTTTGGGGACTGGAGACACAGATACGCAGTATTTT. Translated: CASSLGTGDTDTQYF.

This chain uses TRBV29-1 with TRBJ2-5; the match to TRBD2 covers 7 bases. Trimming took 3 bases from V and 5 from J; bases not matched to a gene: 6. From germline, CDR1 is SQVTM and CDR2 ANQGSEA. The CDR3 length is 13 residues. CDR3 amino acids: CSVEWTSSETQYF. The CDR3 bases are TGCAGCGTTGAGTGGACTAGTAGTGAGACCCAGTACTTC.

The chain joins TRBV6-1 to TRBJ1-5; tentative D call: TRBD1 (6 bases). The V gene's germline CDR1 is MNHNS and CDR2 SASEGT. This CDR3 has 18 amino acids. The germline V and J ends were trimmed by 1 base and 1 base, with 17 bases remaining between them. The CDR3 is CASSEVGTGLRSNQPQHF. CDR3 nucleotides: TGTGCCAGCAGTGAAGTAGGTACAGGGTTGAGAAGCAATCAGCCCCAGCATTTT.

The chain has TRBV15 and TRBJ2-7, with TRBD2 matching over 10 bases. Germline-derived CDR1 and CDR2 are LNHNV and YYDKDF (reference sequence). The CDR3 contains 15 residues. The trim removed 0 bases at V and 7 bases at J, leaving 6 bases unmatched. The CDR3 reads CATSRDLAGAGEQYF. The CDR3 DNA is TGTGCCACCAGCAGAGATCTAGCGGGAGCGGGAGAGCAGTACTTC.

CDR3 loop: CASSLDRGMDEQYF. CDR3 bases: TGCGCCAGCAGCTTGGACAGGGGAATGGACGAGCAGTACTTC. This chain uses TRBV5-1 with TRBJ2-7; TRBD1 aligns across 7 bases. Trimming at V came to 0 bases and at J to 5 bases, leaving 5 bases not matched to a gene. CDR1 and CDR2 (germline): SGHRS, YFSETQ. This CDR3 contains 14 residues.

The chain recombines TRBV7-9 with TRBJ2-1, with D uncertain. The CDR3 has 12 amino acids. V shed 7 bases and J shed 8 bases, with 12 bases lying between them. The germline V gene encodes CDR1 SEHNR and CDR2 FQNEAQ (reference sequence). The CDR3 region is CASTYSAYEQFF. The CDR3 nucleotides read TGTGCCAGCACCTACTCGGCCTATGAGCAGTTCTTC.

This chain connects TRBV2 to TRBJ1-4; no clear D. Trimming took 2 bases from V and 5 from J, leaving 9 bases between them. This CDR3 has 14 residues. Looked up from germline, CDR1 is SNHLY and CDR2 is FYNNEI. The CDR3 is CASSERGLNEKLFF. In nucleotides, the CDR3 is TGTGCCAGCAGTGAACGGGGTCTCAATGAAAAACTGTTTTTT.

The rearrangement uses TRBV29-1 and TRBJ2-5; 9 nucleotides match TRBD2. The CDR3 runs 13 residues. Germline V lookup: CDR1 SQVTM, CDR2 ANQGSEA. The J segment lost 2 bases and the V segment lost 8 bases, leaving 6 bases of the junction unmatched. The CDR3 bases are TGCAGCATTAGCGGGAGTGGTCAAGAGACCCAGTACTTC. It translates to CSISGSGQETQYF. Filled out from reference TRBV29-1 and TRBJ2-5, the complete variable domain reads SAVISQKPSRDICQRGTSLTIQCQVDSQVTMMFWYRQQPGQSLTLIATANQGSEATYESGFVIDKFPISRPNLTFSTLTVSNMSPEDSSIYLCSISGSGQETQYFGPGTRLLVL.

This CDR3 reads CASSDDIAGSYNEQFF. The CDR3 DNA reads TGTGCCAGCAGTGACGACATAGCGGGCTCCTACAATGAGCAGTTCTTC. The rearrangement links TRBV25-1 to TRBJ2-1; 7 bases line up with TRBD2. V dropped 3 bases and J dropped 0; count of bases not matched to a gene: 5. This CDR3 is 16 amino acids long. Germline V gene sequence: CDR1 MGHDK, CDR2 SYGVNS.

The genes are TRBV6-1 and TRBJ1-1, with D perhaps TRBD1 (5 bases). Germline V gene lookup returns CDR1 MNHNS and CDR2 SASEGT. V was trimmed by 6 bases and J by 3 bases, leaving 17 bases between them. The CDR3 is made up of 15 amino acids. The CDR3 here is CASRRESQGDTEAFF. DNA for the CDR3: TGTGCCAGCAGACGGGAATCCCAGGGAGACACTGAAGCTTTCTTT.

The chain couples TRBV5-4 to TRBJ2-7; 11 nucleotides line up with TRBD2. This CDR3 comprises 16 residues. After removal of 2 bases from V and 2 bases from J, the junction contained 6 bases not matched to a gene. The germline V gene has CDR1 SGHNT and CDR2 YYREEE (reference sequence). The CDR3 sequence is CASSLKMTSGTYEQYF. Written as DNA, the CDR3 is TGTGCCAGCAGCTTAAAAATGACTAGCGGGACCTACGAGCAGTACTTC.